The text below deals with one T cell receptor (beta chain). The germline CDR1 and CDR2 sequences are SEHNR and FQNEAQ (reference sequence). This CDR3 comprises 15 residues. V was pared by 4 bases and J by 4 bases, with 14 bases between. This specimen comes from a study of OX40 agonist ivuxolimab in advanced cancers. TCRdb's table, derived via immunoSEQ multiplex PCR, lists solely in-frame clones and lacks some. Of some 8,900 clones in the sample, roughly 70% are singletons; the top ten hold approximately 25%. The clonotype was recovered from an adult with an advanced solid tumor such as melanoma, head and neck, liver or kidney cancer. This specimen was CD4+ or CD8+ T cells sorted from blood, taken in a trial of the OX40 agonist ivuxolimab. This chain uses TRBV7-9 with TRBJ2-1; D remains unclear. CDR3 protein: CASSSSLVEYNEQFF. For the CDR3, the DNA is TGTGCCAGCAGCTCTTCACTGGTAGAGTACAATGAGCAGTTCTTC.